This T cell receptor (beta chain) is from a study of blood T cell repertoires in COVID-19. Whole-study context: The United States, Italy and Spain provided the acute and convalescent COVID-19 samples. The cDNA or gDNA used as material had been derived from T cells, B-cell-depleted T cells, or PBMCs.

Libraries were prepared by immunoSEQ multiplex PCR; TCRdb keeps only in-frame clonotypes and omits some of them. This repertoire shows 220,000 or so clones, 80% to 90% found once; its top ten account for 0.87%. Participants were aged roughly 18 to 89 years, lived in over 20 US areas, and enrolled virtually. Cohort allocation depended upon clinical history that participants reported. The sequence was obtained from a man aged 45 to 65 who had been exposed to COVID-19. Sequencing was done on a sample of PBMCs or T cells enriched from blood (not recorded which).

The CDR3 coding sequence is TGTGCCAGCAGCCGATTACAGGGAACCTACGAGCAGTACGTC. Amino acid sequence: CASSRLQGTYEQYV. The chain employs TRBV14 and TRBJ2-7; weak D call: TRBD1 (6 bases). The CDR3 extends over 14 amino acids. Germline loops: CDR1 SGHDN, CDR2 FVKESK. V lost 4 bases and J 2 bases, leaving 12 bases between the germline ends.